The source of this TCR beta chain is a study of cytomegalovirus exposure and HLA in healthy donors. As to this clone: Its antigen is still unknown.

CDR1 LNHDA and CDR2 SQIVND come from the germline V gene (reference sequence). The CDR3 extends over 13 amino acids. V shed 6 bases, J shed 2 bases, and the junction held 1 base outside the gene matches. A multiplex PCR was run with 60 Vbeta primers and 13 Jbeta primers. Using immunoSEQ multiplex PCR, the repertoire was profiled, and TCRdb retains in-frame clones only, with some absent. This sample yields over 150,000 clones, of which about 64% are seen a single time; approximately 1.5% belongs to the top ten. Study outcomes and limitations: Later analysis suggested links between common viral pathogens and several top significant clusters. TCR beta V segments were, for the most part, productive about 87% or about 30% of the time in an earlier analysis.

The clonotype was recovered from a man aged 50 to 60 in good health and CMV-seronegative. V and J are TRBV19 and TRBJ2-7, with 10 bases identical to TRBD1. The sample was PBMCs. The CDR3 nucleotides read TGTGCCAGTAGCGGGACAGGGGCCTACGAGCAGTACTTC. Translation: CASSGTGAYEQYF.